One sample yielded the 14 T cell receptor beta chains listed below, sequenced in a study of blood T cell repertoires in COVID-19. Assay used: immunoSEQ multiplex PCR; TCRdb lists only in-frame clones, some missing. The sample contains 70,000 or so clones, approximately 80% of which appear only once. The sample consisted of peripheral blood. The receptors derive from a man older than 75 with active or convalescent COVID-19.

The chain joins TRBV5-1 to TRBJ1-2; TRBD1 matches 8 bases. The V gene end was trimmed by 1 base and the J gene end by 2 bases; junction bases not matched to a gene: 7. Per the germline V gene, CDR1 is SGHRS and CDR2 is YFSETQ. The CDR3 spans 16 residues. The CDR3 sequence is CASSLRSGQENYGYTF. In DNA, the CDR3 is TGCGCCAGCAGCTTGCGGTCGGGACAGGAAAACTATGGCTACACCTTC.

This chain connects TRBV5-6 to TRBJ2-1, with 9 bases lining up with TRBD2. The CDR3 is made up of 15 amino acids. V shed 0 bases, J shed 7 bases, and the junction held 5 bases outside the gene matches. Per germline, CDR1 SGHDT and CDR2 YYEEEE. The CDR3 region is CASSLALRGGNEQFF. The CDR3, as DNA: TGTGCCAGCAGCTTGGCCTTGCGGGGGGGAAATGAGCAGTTCTTC.

The CDR3 reads CASSPSPGGSSWEQFF. The DNA for the CDR3 is TGTGCCAGCAGCCCCTCCCCGGGAGGATCCTCTTGGGAGCAGTTCTTC. The V and J genes are TRBV7-2 and TRBJ2-1, with TRBD2 identical over 7 bases. The CDR3 length is 16 residues. V was pared by 5 bases and J by 10 bases, with 17 bases of the junction left unmatched. The germline CDR1 and CDR2 sequences are SGHTA and FQGNSA.

CDR3 nucleotides: TGTGCCATCAGGGGACATAGCTCCTATAATTCACCCCTCCACTTT. This gives the protein CAIRGHSSYNSPLHF. V is TRBV10-3 and J is TRBJ1-6; perhaps TRBD1 as D (6 bases). Trimming left V 6 bases short and J 0 bases short, with 9 bases between. The CDR3 has 15 amino acids. CDR1 is ENHRY and CDR2 is SYGVKD in the germline V gene.

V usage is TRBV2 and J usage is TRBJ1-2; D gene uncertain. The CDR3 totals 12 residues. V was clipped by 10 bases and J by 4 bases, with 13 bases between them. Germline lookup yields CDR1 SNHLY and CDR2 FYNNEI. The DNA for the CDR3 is TGTGCCAACTCGGCGGTTAGCTATGGCTACACCTTC. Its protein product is CANSAVSYGYTF.

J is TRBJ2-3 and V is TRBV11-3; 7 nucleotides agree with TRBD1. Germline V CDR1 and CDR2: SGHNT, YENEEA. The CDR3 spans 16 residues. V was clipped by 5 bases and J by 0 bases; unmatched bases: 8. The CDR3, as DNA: TGTGCCAGCAGCGTTCGGACAGGAATTAGCACAGATACGCAGTATTTT. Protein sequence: CASSVRTGISTDTQYF.

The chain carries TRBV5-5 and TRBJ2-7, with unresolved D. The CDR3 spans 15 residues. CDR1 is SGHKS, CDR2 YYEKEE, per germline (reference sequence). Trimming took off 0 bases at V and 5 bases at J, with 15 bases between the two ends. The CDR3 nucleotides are TGTGCCAGCAGCTTGGTACAGTCACGTTATAACGAGCAGTACTTC. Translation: CASSLVQSRYNEQYF.

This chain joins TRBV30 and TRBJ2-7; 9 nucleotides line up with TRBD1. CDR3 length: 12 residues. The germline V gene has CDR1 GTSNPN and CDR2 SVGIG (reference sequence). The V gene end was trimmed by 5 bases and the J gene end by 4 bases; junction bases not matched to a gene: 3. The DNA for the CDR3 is TGTGCCTGGGTGGGACAGGGATACGAGCAGTACTTC. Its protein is CAWVGQGYEQYF.

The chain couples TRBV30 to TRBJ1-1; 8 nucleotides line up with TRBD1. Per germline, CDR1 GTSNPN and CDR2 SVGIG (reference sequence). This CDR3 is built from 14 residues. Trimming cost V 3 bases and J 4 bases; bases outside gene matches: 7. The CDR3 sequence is CAWSLRGPVTEAFF. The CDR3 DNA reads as TGTGCCTGGAGCCTCAGGGGGCCCGTCACTGAAGCTTTCTTT.

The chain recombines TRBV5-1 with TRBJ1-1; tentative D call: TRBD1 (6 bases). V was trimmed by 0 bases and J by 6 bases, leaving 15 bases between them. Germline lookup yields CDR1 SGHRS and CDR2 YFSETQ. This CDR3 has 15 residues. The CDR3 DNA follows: TGCGCCAGCAGCTTGGAGGGCAGGGGAGTCGCTGAAGCTTTCTTT. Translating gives CASSLEGRGVAEAFF.

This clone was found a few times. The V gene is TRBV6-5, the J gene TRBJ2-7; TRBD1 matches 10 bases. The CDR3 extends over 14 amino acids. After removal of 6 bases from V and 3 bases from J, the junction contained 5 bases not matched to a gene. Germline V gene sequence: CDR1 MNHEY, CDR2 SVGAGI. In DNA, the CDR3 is TGTGCCAGCAGGGGGACAGGGGCTTTCTACGAGCAGTACTTC. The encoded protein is CASRGTGAFYEQYF.

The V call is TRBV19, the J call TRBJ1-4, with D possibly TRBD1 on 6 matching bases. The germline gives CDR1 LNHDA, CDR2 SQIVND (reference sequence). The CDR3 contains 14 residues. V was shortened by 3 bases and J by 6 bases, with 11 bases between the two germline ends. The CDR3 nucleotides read TGTGCCAGTAGTATTCGGGGGGGCGATGAAAAACTGTTTTTT. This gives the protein CASSIRGGDEKLFF.

CDR3: CASSQDPRGQGEKLFF. The CDR3, as DNA: TGTGCCAGCAGCCAAGACCCCAGGGGCCAGGGGGAAAAACTGTTTTTT. The rearrangement uses TRBV4-2 and TRBJ1-4; a possible D gene is TRBD1 (6 bases). The CDR3 has 16 amino acids. Germline assignment: CDR1 LGHNA and CDR2 YNFKEQ. V was cut by 0 bases and J by 8 bases, with 16 bases left in between.

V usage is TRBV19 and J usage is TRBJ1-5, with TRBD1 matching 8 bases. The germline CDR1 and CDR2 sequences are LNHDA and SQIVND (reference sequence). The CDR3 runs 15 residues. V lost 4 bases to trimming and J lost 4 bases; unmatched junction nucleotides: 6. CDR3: CASSRGQGPNQPQHF. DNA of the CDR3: TGTGCCAGTAGTAGAGGACAGGGCCCAAATCAGCCCCAGCATTTT.